A selection of T cell receptor beta chains follows, all from one sample in a study of spatial heterogeneity in lung cancer. Using its own MiXCR run on the 5' RACE reads, TCRdb lists one record per CDR3 protein. Here the sample spans under 75,000 distinct CDR3 sequences, about an eighth being singletons. This specimen was PBMCs, taken at surgery. These receptors originate from a male donor with early-stage non-small cell lung cancer. Each CDR3 is given without its conserved first and last residue. The size entry is marked missing in some rows and otherwise reads once, few, many or a size class.

clone_size: few; v_call: TRBV27; cdr3_aa: ASSLLFPSGTGGDEQY
clone_size: NA; v_call: TRBV3-1; cdr3_aa: ASSQAGHSGELF
clone_size: many; v_call: TRBV4-3; cdr3_aa: ASSQGTGVPYEQY
clone_size: NA; v_call: TRBV19; cdr3_aa: ASSRTGEQY
clone_size: few; v_call: TRBV3-1; cdr3_aa: ASSRVSQGLNTGELF
clone_size: NA; v_call: TRBV28; cdr3_aa: ASSPSGAKDTGELF
clone_size: few; v_call: TRBV19; cdr3_aa: ASSIGAQPQH
clone_size: NA; v_call: TRBV6-2/TRBV6-3; cdr3_aa: AIQGQMTHGYT
clone_size: few; v_call: TRBV7-2; cdr3_aa: ASSLNGQGVLETQY
clone_size: many; v_call: TRBV29-1; cdr3_aa: SGKTGLNTEAF
clone_size: few; v_call: TRBV5-1; cdr3_aa: ASSSPGQRQETQY
clone_size: few; v_call: TRBV19; cdr3_aa: ASSVSGRADNEQF